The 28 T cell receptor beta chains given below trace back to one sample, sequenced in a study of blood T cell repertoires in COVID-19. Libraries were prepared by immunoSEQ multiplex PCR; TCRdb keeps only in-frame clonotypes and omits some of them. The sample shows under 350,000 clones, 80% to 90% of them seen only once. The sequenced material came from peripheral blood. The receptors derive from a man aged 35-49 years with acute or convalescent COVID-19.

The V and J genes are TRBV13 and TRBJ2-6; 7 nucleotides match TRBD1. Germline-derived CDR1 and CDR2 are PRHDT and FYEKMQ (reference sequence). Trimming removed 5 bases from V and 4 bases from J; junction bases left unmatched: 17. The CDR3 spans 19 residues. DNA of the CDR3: TGTGCCAGCAGCATTTCGGCCGGGACAGACTTGCTCGGGGCCAACGTCCTGACTTTC. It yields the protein CASSISAGTDLLGANVLTF.

In DNA form, the CDR3 reads TGTGCCAGCAGCTATAACAGGGGAGACAATGAGCAGTTCTTC. Amino acids: CASSYNRGDNEQFF. This chain links TRBV11-2 with TRBJ2-1; 7 bases align to TRBD1. The CDR3 sequence is 14 residues long. Germline loops: CDR1 SGHAT, CDR2 FQNNGV. V lost 4 bases and J lost 5; bases outside the gene matches: 5.

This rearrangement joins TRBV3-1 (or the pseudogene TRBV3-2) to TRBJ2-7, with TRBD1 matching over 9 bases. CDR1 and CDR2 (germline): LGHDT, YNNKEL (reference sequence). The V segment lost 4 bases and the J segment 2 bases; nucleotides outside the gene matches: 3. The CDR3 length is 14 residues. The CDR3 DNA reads TGTGCCAGCAGCCCGGGACAGGGCCCCTACGAGCAGTACTTC. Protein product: CASSPGQGPYEQYF.

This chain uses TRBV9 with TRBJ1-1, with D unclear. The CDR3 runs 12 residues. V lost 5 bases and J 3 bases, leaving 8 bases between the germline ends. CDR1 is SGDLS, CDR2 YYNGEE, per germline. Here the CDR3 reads CASRGWDTEAFF. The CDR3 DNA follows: TGTGCCAGCAGGGGCTGGGACACTGAAGCTTTCTTT.

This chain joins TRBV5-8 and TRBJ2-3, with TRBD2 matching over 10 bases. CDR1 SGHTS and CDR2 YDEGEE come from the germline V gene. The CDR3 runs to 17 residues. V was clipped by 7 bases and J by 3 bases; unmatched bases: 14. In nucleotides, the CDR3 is TGTGCCAGCCAAAAGTGGACTAGCGGCCGGGAAACAGATACGCAGTATTTT. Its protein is CASQKWTSGRETDTQYF.

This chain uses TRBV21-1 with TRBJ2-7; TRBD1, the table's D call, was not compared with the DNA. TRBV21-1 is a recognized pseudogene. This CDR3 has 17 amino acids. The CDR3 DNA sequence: TGTGCCAGCAGCAAAGGGACAGGGGGGATTCCCACCTACGAGCAGTACTTC. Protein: CASSKGTGGIPTYEQYF.

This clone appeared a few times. The CDR3 loop reads CASSLGRDRSYYGYTF. Here the CDR3 DNA reads TGTGCCAGCAGCTTAGGCCGGGACAGGTCCTACTATGGCTACACCTTC. The rearrangement uses TRBV7-9 and TRBJ1-2; 8 nucleotides line up with TRBD1. Germline CDR1 SEHNR, CDR2 FQNEAQ (reference sequence). After removal of 1 base from V and 3 bases from J, the junction contained 7 bases not matched to a gene. The length of the CDR3 is 16 residues.

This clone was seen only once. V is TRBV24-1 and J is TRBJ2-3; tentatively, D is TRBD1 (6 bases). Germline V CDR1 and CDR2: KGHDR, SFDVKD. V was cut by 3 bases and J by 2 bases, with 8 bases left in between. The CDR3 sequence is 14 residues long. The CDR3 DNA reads TGTGCCACCAGTGATAAGGGGGTCACAGATACGCAGTATTTT. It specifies CATSDKGVTDTQYF.

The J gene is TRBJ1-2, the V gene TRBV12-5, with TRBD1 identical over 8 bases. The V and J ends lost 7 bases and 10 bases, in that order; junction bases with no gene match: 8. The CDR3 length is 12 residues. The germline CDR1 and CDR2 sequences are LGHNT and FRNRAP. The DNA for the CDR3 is TGTGCTAGTGACCTCAGGGGGCTGGACTACACCTTC. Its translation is CASDLRGLDYTF.

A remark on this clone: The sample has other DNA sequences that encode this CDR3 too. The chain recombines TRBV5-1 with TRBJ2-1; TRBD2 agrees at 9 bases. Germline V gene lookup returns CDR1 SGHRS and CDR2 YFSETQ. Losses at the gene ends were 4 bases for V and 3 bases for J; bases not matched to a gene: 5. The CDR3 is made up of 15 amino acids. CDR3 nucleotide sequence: TGCGCCAGCAGCCCCCTAGCGGGGATCTACAATGAGCAGTTCTTC. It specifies CASSPLAGIYNEQFF. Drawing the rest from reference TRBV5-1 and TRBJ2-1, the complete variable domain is KAGVTQTPRYLIKTRGQQVTLSCSPISGHRSVSWYQQTPGQGLQFLFEYFSETQRNKGNFPGRFSGRQFSNSRSEMNVSTLELGDSALYLCASSPLAGIYNEQFFGPGTRLTVL.

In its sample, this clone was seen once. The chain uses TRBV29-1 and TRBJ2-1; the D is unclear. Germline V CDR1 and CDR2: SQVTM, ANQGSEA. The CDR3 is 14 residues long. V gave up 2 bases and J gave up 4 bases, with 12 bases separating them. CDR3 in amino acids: CSVEITELYNEQFF. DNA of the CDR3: TGCAGCGTTGAAATAACAGAGCTATACAATGAGCAGTTCTTC.

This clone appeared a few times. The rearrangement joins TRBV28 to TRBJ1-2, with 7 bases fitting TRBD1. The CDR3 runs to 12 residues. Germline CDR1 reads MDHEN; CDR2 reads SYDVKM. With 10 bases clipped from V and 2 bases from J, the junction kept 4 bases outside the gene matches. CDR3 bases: TGTGCCACGAGGGGGCGAAACTATGGCTACACCTTC. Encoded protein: CATRGRNYGYTF.

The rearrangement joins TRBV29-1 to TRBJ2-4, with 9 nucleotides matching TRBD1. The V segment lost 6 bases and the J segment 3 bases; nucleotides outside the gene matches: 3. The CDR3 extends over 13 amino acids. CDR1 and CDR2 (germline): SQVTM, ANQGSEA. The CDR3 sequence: CSVPDRGKNIQYF. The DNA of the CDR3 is TGCAGCGTACCGGACAGGGGCAAAAACATTCAGTACTTC.

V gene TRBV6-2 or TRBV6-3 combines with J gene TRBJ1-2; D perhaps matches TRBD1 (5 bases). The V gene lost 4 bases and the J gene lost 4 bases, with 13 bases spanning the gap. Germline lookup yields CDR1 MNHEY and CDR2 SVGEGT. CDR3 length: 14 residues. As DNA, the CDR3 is TGTGCCAGCAGTTCCCCCACAGGATCCTATGGCTACACCTTC. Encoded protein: CASSSPTGSYGYTF.

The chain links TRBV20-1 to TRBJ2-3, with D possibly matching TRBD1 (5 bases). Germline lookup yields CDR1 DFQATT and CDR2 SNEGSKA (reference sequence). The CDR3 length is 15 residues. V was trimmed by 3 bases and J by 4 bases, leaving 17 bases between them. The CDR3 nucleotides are TGCAGTGCTAGTTGGACATTGAGAGGAGCAGATACGCAGTATTTT. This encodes CSASWTLRGADTQYF.

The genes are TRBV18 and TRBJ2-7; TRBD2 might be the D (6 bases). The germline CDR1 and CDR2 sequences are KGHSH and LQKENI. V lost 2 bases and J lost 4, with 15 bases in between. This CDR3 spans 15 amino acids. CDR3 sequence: CASSPEEGRIYEQYF. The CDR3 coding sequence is TGTGCCAGCTCACCAGAGGAGGGGCGGATATACGAGCAGTACTTC. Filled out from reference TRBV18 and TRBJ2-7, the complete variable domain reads NAGVMQNPRHLVRRRGQEARLRCSPMKGHSHVYWYRQLPEEGLKFMVYLQKENIIDESGMPKERFSAEFPKEGPSILRIQQVVRGDSAAYFCASSPEEGRIYEQYFGPGTRLTVT.

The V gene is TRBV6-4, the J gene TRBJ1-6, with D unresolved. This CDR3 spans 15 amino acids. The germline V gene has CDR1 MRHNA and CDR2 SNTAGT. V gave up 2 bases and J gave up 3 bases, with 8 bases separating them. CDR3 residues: CASSDTGGYNSPLHF. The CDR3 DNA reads TGTGCCAGCAGTGACACGGGAGGCTATAATTCACCCCTCCACTTT.

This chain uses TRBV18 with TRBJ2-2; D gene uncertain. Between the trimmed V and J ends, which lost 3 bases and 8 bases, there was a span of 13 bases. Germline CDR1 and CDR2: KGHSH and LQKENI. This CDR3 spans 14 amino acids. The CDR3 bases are TGTGCCAGCTCACCCTCGGCCCCGACTGGGGAGCTGTTTTTT. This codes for CASSPSAPTGELFF.

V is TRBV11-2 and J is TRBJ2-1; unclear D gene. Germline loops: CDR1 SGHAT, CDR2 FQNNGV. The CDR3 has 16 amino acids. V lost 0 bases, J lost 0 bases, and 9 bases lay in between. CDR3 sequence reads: CASSLDIIVSYNEQFF. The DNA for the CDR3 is TGTGCCAGCAGCTTAGATATAATCGTCTCCTACAATGAGCAGTTCTTC.

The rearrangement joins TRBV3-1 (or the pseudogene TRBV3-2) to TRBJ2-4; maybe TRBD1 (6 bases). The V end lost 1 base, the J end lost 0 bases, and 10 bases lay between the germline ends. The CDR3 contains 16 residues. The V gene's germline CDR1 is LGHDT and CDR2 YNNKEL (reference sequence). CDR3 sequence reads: CASSQAGDVAKNIQYF. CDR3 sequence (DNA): TGTGCCAGCAGCCAAGCAGGGGACGTAGCCAAAAACATTCAGTACTTC.

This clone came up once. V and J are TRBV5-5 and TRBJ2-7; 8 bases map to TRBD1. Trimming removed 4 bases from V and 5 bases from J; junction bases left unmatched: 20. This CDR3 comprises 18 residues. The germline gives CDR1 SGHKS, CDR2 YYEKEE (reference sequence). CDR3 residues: CASSRTGQGRARVNEQYF. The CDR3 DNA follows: TGTGCCAGCAGCCGGACCGGACAGGGAAGGGCCCGCGTAAACGAGCAGTACTTC.

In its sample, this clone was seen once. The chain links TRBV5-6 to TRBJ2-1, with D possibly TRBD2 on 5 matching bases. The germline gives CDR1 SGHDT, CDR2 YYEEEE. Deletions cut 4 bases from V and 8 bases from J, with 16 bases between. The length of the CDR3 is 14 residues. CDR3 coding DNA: TGTGCCAGCAGCATGGAACTAAGCGGCGATGAGCAGTTCTTC. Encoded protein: CASSMELSGDEQFF.

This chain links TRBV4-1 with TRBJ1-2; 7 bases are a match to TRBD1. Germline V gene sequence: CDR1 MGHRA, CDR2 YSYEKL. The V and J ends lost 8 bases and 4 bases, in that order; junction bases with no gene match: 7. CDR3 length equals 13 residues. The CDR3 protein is CASGRDSVYGYTF. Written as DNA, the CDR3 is TGCGCCAGCGGCCGGGACAGTGTCTATGGCTACACCTTC.

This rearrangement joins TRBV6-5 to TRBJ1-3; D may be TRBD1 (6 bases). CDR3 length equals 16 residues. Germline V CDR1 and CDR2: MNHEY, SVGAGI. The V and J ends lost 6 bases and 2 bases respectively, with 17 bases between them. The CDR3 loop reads CASSYEVQGTGNTIYF. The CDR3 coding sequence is TGTGCCAGCAGCTACGAGGTACAGGGAACTGGAAACACCATATATTTT.

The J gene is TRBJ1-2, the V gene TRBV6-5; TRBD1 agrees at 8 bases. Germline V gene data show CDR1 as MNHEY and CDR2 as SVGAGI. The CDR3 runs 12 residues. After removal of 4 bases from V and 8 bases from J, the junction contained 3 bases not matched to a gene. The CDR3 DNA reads TGTGCCAGCAGTTCAAGACAGGGGGGCTACACCTTC. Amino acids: CASSSRQGGYTF.

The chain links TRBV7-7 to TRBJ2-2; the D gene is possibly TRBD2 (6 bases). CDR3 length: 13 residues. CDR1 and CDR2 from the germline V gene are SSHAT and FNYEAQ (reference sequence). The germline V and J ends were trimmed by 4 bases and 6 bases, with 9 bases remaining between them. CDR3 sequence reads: CASSYSGPGELFF. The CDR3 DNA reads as TGTGCCAGCAGCTATAGCGGCCCCGGGGAGCTGTTTTTT. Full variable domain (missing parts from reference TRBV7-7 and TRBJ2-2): GAGVSQSPRYKVTKRGQDVTLRCDPISSHATLYWYQQALGQGPEFLTYFNYEAQPDKSGLPSDRFSAERPEGSISTLTIQRTEQRDSAMYRCASSYSGPGELFFGEGSRLTVL.

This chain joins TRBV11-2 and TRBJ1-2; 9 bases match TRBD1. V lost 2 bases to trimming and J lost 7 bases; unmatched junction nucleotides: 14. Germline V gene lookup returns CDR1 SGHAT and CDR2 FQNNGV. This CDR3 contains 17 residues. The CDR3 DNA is TGTGCCAGCAGCTTAAGTGGGACAGGGCCCCACTGGGGTGGCTACACCTTC. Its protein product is CASSLSGTGPHWGGYTF.

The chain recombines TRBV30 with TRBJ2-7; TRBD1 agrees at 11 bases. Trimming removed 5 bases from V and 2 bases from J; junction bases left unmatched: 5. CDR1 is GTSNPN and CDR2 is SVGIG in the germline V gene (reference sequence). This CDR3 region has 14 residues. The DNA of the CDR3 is TGTGCCTGGGACGGGACAGGGGGGACCTACGAGCAGTACTTC. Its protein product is CAWDGTGGTYEQYF.